The clone carrying this T cell receptor (beta chain) was seen a handful of times. Its target is unknown. The CDR3 extends over 16 amino acids. CDR1 and CDR2 (germline): SGDLS, YYNGEE. J gave up 0 bases and V 3 bases, and 5 bases lay outside the gene matches. Preparation of the TCRbeta library was carried out with unique molecular identifiers. TCRdb independently ran MiXCR on the PCR reads; one entry per CDR3 protein. The repertoire holds around 960,000 distinct CDR3 sequences, with about 29% as singletons. These data belong to a study of T-cell reconstitution after alpha-beta-depleted transplantation in children. Study-level results: Several hundred rapidly expanded clones from non-depleted graft cells reportedly supplied alpha-beta T cells about two months post-transplant. When one year had passed after transplant, most T-cell counts and diversity came from newly produced T cells. Some patients owed their high day-60 TCRbeta diversity to surviving recipient T cells and thymic progenitors.

This TCR was recovered from a boy in the first two years of life who had a stem cell transplant for SCID, so the T cells may come from the graft donor. The sequences come from PBMCs, mostly from graft donor cells, collected 360 days after TCRalphabeta/CD19-depleted stem cell transplant. The chain recombines TRBV9 with TRBJ2-7, with TRBD2 matching over 11 bases. DNA of the CDR3: TGTGCCAGCAGCGAGACTAGCGGGGCGTACTCCTACGAGCAGTACTTC. This translates into CASSETSGAYSYEQYF.